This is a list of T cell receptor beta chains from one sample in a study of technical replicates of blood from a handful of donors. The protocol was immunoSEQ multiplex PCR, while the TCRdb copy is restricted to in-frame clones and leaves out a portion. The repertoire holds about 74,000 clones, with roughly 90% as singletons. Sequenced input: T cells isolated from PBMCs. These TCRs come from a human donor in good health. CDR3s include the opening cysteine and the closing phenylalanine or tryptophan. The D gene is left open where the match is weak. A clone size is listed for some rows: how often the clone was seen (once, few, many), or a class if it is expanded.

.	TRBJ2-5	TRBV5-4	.	TGTGCCAGCAGATCCTCCAGGATATTAGAGACCCAGTACTTC	CASRSSRILETQYF
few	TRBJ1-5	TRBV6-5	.	TGTGCCAGCAGTTACTTCACAGGGCAGCCCCAGCATTTT	CASSYFTGQPQHF
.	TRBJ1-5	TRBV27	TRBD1	TGTGCCAGTAACGACAGGGGAATGGGGAGCAATCAGCCCCAGCATTTT	CASNDRGMGSNQPQHF
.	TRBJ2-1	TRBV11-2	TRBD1	TGTGCCAGCAGCCCCCGGGACAGGGCCTTCTATGAGCAGTTCTTC	CASSPRDRAFYEQFF
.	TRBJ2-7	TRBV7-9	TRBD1	TGTGCCAGCAGCTTAGCTCCGGGACAGGGACTGTGGGAGCAGTACTTC	CASSLAPGQGLWEQYF
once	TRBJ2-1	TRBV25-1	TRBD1	TGTGCCAGCAGTGACACTAGGGGGACAGGGGTCTACAATGAGCAGTTCTTC	CASSDTRGTGVYNEQFF
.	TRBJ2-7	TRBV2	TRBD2	TGTGCCAGCAGTGATAGACGGGAGGGGGCCTACGAGCAGTACTTC	CASSDRREGAYEQYF
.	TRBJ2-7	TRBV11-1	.	TGTGCCAGCACCTCCGAGGGCCGTGAGCAGTACTTC	CASTSEGREQYF
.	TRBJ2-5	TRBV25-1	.	TGTGCCAGCAGTGAATTAACCAGGGAGACCCAGTACTTC	CASSELTRETQYF
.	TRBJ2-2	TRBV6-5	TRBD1	TGTGCCAGCCAAGGACAGGGGGAAACCGGGGAGCTGTTTTTT	CASQGQGETGELFF
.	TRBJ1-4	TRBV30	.	TGTGCCTGGAGTGTAGAGGGAAAACTGTTTTTT	CAWSVEGKLFF
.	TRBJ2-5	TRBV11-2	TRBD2	TGTGCCAGCAGCTTAGATCCTGGACTAGCGGGAGGTCTGGTACAAGAGACCCAGTACTTC	CASSLDPGLAGGLVQETQYF
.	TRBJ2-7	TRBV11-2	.	TGTGCCAGCAGCTCCGAGTTGCTAGAGACCTACGAGCAGTACTTC	CASSSELLETYEQYF
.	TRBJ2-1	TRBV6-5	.	TGTGCCAGCAGTTACTCTAGCCATGAGCAGTTCTTC	CASSYSSHEQFF
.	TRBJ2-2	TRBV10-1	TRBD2	TGCGCCAGCAGTGAAAGCGGGAGGGCCGATACCGGGGAGCTGTTTTTT	CASSESGRADTGELFF
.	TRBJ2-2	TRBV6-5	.	TGTGCCAGCAGTGTTGTCTCTGAGAGTACCGGGGAGCTGTTTTTT	CASSVVSESTGELFF
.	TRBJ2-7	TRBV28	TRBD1	TGTGCCACCACGTACGGCGACAGGGCTTACGAGCAGTACTTC	CATTYGDRAYEQYF
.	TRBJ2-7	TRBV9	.	TGTGCCAGCAGCCTGCGATTGTCCTCCTACGAGCAGTACTTC	CASSLRLSSYEQYF
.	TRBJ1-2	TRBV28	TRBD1	TGTGCCAGCAGTCGACAGGGGGCGCACTCCAACTATGGCTACACCTTC	CASSRQGAHSNYGYTF
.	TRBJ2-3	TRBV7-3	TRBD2	TGTGCCAGCAGCCTATCTAGCGGGAGGGTGGATACGCAGTATTTT	CASSLSSGRVDTQYF
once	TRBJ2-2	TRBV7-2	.	TGTGCCAGCAGCCCCCTAATAACCACCGGGGAGCTGTTTTTT	CASSPLITTGELFF
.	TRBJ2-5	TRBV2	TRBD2	TGTGCCAGCAGGCTACTAGCGGGGGCGGGTGAGACCCAGTACTTC	CASRLLAGAGETQYF
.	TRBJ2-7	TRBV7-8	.	TGTGCCAGCAGCGTCCGGGACAAGTCCTACGAGCAGTACTTC	CASSVRDKSYEQYF
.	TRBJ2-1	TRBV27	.	TGTGCCAGCAGTTTAGTCCAGGGCAATGAGCAGTTCTTC	CASSLVQGNEQFF
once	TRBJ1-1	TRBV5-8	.	TGTGCCAGCACGGGACGGGGGGACAACATGAACACTGAAGCTTTCTTT	CASTGRGDNMNTEAFF
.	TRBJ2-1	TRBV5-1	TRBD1	TGCGCCAGCAGCTTCGGACAGGGATACAATGAGCAGTTCTTC	CASSFGQGYNEQFF
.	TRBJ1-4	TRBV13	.	TGTGCCAGCAGGGGGCGGTCCGGGCCAACGGAAAAACTGTTTTTT	CASRGRSGPTEKLFF
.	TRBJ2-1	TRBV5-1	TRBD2	TGCGCCAGCAGCTTGATCCTAGCGGGGCGCAATGAGCAGTTCTTC	CASSLILAGRNEQFF
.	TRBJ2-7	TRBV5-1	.	TGCGCCAGCAGCTTGGACAGGTGGGGCTACGAGCAGTACTTC	CASSLDRWGYEQYF
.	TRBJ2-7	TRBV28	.	TGTGCCAGCAGTTACCCCCCAGTCACCTACGAGCAGTACTTC	CASSYPPVTYEQYF
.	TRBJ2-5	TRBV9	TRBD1	TGTGCCAGCAGCGCGGGACAGGGGGCCTATTGGTACCAAGAGACCCAGTACTTC	CASSAGQGAYWYQETQYF
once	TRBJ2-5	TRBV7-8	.	TGTGCCAGCAGCTTAGGGGGCTCTGGGGAGACCCAGTACTTC	CASSLGGSGETQYF
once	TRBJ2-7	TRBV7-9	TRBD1	TGTGCCAGCAGCCCGGGACAGGTGACCTCCTACGAGCAGTACTTC	CASSPGQVTSYEQYF
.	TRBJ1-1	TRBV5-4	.	TGTGCCAGCAGCTCCCGACAGAGCTTGAACACTGAAGCTTTCTTT	CASSSRQSLNTEAFF
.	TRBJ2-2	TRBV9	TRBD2	TGTGCCAGCAGCGTAGTCGCGGGAGGGCCGAACACCGGGGAGCTGTTTTTT	CASSVVAGGPNTGELFF
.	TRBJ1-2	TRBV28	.	TGTGCCAGCAGTCTAAGGGGGGGCGCCAGGCGGTTCCATGGCTACACCTTC	CASSLRGGARRFHGYTF
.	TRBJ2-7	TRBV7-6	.	TGTGCCAGCAGCCCAAACTCTCTCTCTGACAGAACCTACGAGCAGTACTTC	CASSPNSLSDRTYEQYF
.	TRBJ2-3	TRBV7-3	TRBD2	TGTGCCAGCAGCTTCGACGGACTAGCGGGAGGCACAGATACGCAGTATTTT	CASSFDGLAGGTDTQYF
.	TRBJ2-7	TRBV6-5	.	TGTGCCAGCAGTTACTCCTCCGCCTACGAGCAGTACTTC	CASSYSSAYEQYF
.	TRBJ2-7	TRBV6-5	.	TGTGCCAGCAGTTACGGTCCCGGCGGGACGACCTACGAGCAGTACTTC	CASSYGPGGTTYEQYF
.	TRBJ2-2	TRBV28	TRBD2	TGTGCCAGCAGTTACGACCCCCCGACTAGCGATTCAACTAGGGAGCTGTTTTTT	CASSYDPPTSDSTRELFF
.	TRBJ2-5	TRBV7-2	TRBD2	TGTGCCAGCAGCTTATCCCAGCGGGAGTTTGGGACCCAGTACTTC	CASSLSQREFGTQYF
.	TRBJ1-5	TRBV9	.	TGTGCCAGCAGCCTTACAGAACAGAGCCAGCCCCAGCATTTT	CASSLTEQSQPQHF
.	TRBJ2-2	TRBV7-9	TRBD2	TGTGCCAGCAGCTTATTTAGCGGGAGTTCTCACACCGGGGAGCTGTTTTTT	CASSLFSGSSHTGELFF
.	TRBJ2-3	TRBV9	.	TGTGCCAGCAGCGTCAACTTAGGGGGTACCACAAAGGATACGCAGTATTTT	CASSVNLGGTTKDTQYF
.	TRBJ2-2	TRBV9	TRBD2	TGTGCCAGCAGCGTAAGTCGCGCCTGGACTAGCCTGAAGAACACCGGGGAGCTGTTTTTT	CASSVSRAWTSLKNTGELFF
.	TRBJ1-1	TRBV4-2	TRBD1	TGTGCCAGCAGCCAAAGGACAGGGGCGCCCACCTATTCACTAACCATGAACACTGAAGCTTTCTTT	CASSQRTGAPTYSLTMNTEAFF
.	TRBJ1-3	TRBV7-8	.	TGTGCCAGCTCCGAGGATTCTGGAAACACCATATATTTT	CASSEDSGNTIYF
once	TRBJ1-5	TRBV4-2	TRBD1	TGTGCCAGCAGCCAAGACGGTCAGGGGGGTAATCAGCCCCAGCATTTT	CASSQDGQGGNQPQHF
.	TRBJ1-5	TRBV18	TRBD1	TGTGCCAGCTCACCTGGGACAGGGCTTCAGCCCCAGCATTTT	CASSPGTGLQPQHF
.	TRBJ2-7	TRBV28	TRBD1	TGTGCCAGCACCCCCCCTCCGGGACAGGGATTCTACGAGCAGTACTTC	CASTPPPGQGFYEQYF
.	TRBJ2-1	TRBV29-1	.	TGCAGCGTTGAGGGGCAAACCTACAATGAGCAGTTCTTC	CSVEGQTYNEQFF
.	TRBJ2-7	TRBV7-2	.	TGTGCCAGCAGCTTAGGTAGCGGCGGGTCCTTCTACGAGCAGTACTTC	CASSLGSGGSFYEQYF